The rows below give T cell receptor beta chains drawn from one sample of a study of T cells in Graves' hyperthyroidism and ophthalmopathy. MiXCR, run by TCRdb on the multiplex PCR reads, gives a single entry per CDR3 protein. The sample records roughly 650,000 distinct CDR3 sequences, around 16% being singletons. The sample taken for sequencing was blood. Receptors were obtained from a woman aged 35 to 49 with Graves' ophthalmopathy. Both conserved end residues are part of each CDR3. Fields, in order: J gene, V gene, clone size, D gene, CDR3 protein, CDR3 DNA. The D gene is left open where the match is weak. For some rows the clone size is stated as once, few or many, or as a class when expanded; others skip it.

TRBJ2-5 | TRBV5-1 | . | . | CASSTPEHETQYF | TGCGCCAGCAGCACGCCTGAACACGAGACCCAGTACTTC
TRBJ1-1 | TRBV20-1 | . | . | CSARVSARDTEAFF | TGCAGTGCTAGAGTCTCGGCCCGGGACACTGAAGCTTTCTTT
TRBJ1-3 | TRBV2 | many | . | CASATFSGNTIYF | TGTGCCAGCGCGACCTTTTCTGGAAACACCATATATTTT
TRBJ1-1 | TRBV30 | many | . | CAWGGTREAFF | TGTGCCTGGGGCGGGACACGAGAAGCTTTCTTT
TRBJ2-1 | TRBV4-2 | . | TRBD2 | CASSQDTSGATYNEQFF | TGTGCCAGCAGCCAGGATACTAGCGGGGCTACCTACAATGAGCAGTTCTTC
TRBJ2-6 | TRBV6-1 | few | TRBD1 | CASSNIGQGVSGANVLTF | TGTGCCAGCAGCAACATCGGACAGGGGGTCTCTGGGGCCAACGTCCTGACTTTC
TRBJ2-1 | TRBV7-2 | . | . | CASSLAQPPGEQFF | TGTGCCAGCAGCTTAGCACAGCCCCCCGGTGAGCAGTTCTTC
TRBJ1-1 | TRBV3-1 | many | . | CASSPQGMNTEAFF | TGTGCCAGCAGCCCCCAGGGGATGAACACTGAAGCTTTCTTT
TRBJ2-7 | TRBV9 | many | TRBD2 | CASSPAGVSSYEQYF | TGTGCCAGCAGCCCAGCGGGAGTGAGCTCCTACGAGCAGTACTTC
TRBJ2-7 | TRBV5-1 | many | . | CASSLVSGSDEQYF | TGCGCCAGCAGCTTGGTATCAGGGTCCGACGAGCAGTACTTC
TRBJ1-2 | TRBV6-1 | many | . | CASSDREADGYTF | TGTGCCAGCAGTGATCGTGAGGCGGATGGCTACACCTTC
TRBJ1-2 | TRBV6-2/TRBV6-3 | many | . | CASRATATSIYGYTF | TGTGCCAGCAGGGCGACAGCTACATCAATATATGGCTACACCTTC
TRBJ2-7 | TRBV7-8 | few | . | CASSVRGPYEQYF | TGTGCCAGCAGCGTGCGGGGTCCCTACGAGCAGTACTTC
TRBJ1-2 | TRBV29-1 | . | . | CSVSTVGGYTF | TGCAGCGTATCTACAGTCGGCGGCTACACCTTC
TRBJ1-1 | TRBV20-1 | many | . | CSARDPGWTEAFF | TGCAGTGCTAGAGATCCAGGGTGGACTGAAGCTTTCTTT
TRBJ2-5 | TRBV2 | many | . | CASTGAARETQYF | TGTGCCAGCACGGGAGCAGCCAGGGAGACCCAGTACTTC
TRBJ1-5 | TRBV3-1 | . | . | CASSQPGQPQHF | TGTGCCAGTAGCCAACCCGGGCAGCCCCAGCATTTT
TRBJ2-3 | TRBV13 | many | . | CASSFRAPGGDTQYF | TGTGCCAGCAGCTTTAGAGCACCAGGCGGAGATACGCAGTATTTT
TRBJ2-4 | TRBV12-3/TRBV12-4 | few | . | CASSSLDSGTKNIQYF | TGTGCCAGCAGTTCCCTAGACTCAGGAACCAAAAACATTCAGTACTTC
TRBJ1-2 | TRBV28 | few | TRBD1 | CASSAPTGGAGGYTF | TGTGCCAGCAGTGCCCCGACAGGGGGCGCCGGTGGCTACACCTTC
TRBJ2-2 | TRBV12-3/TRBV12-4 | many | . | CASSLAILYTGELFF | TGTGCCAGCAGTTTAGCCATTCTTTACACCGGGGAGCTGTTTTTT
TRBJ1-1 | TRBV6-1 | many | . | CASSQQRGGNTEAFF | TGTGCCAGCAGTCAGCAAAGGGGGGGGAACACTGAAGCTTTCTTT
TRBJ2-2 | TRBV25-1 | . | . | CASSEILGTGELFF | TGTGCCAGCAGTGAAATCTTGGGGACCGGGGAGCTGTTTTTT